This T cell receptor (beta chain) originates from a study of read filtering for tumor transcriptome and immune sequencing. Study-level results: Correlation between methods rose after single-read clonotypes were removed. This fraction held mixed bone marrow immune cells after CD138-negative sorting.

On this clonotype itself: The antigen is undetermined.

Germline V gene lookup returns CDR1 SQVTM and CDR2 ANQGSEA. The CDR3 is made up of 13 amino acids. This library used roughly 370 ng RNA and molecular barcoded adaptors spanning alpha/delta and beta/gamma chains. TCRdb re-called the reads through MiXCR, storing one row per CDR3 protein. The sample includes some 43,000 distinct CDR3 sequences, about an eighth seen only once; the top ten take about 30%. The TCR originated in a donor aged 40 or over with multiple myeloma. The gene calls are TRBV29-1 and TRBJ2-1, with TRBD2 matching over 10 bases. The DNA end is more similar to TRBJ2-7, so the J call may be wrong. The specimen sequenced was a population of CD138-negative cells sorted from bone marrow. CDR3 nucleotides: TGCAGCGTTGCTAGCGGGAGTTACAACGAGCAGTACTTC. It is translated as CSVASGSYNEQYF.